This entry lists 9 T cell receptor beta chains sequenced from one sample in a study of T cells after yellow fever vaccination. TCRdb re-derived calls from the 5' RACE reads in MiXCR, one entry per CDR3 protein. The sample lists around 300,000 distinct CDR3 sequences; 4% to 5.5% were seen once. The sample consisted of PBMCs, taken 15 days after the yellow fever booster vaccination. These receptors were collected from a man younger than 30 who received the YFV17D yellow fever vaccine.

This clonotype occurred a few times. The V gene is TRBV12-3 or TRBV12-4, the J gene TRBJ1-4, with D possibly TRBD1 on 5 matching bases. V was cut by 3 bases and J by 3 bases, with 17 bases left in between. The CDR3 length is 17 residues. This CDR3 is CASSFGAGMRSNEKLFF. CDR3 sequence (DNA): TGTGCCAGCAGTTTCGGCGCAGGGATGCGTTCTAATGAAAAACTGTTTTTT.

This clonotype has at least ten counts. The J gene is TRBJ2-7, the V gene TRBV7-2; D perhaps matches TRBD2 (6 bases). CDR1 and CDR2 from the germline V gene are SGHTA and FQGNSA. The CDR3 loop spans 13 amino acids. Trimming shortened V by 5 bases and J by 3 bases, and 11 bases separated the two germline ends. The CDR3 nucleotides read TGTGCCAGCAGCCCCCAAGCGGGCTACGAGCAGTACGTC. This codes for CASSPQAGYEQYV.

This clonotype appeared a few times. The rearrangement uses TRBV7-6 and TRBJ2-1; tentatively, D is TRBD1 or TRBD2 (5 bases each). V was pared by 1 base and J by 8 bases, with 15 bases between. The CDR3 is made up of 15 amino acids. Germline values: CDR1 SGHVS, CDR2 FNYEAQ. This CDR3 reads CASSLVLGVVDEQFF. The DNA for the CDR3 is TGTGCCAGCAGCTTAGTGCTGGGGGTTGTAGATGAGCAGTTCTTC.

Only a few counts were recorded for this clonotype. As DNA, the CDR3 is TGTGCCACCAGTGTCGAGAGTTTGCAGTTCTTC. The encoded protein is CATSVESLQFF. The chain uses TRBV24-1 and TRBJ2-1; D gene unclear. Trimming removed 5 bases at V and 12 bases at J, with 10 bases between. The V gene's germline CDR1 is KGHDR and CDR2 SFDVKD. This CDR3 is 11 amino acids long.

The chain employs TRBV6-2 or TRBV6-3 and TRBJ1-3; no clear D gene. The germline V and J ends were trimmed by 5 bases and 0 bases, with 17 bases remaining between them. The germline CDR1 and CDR2 sequences are MNHEY and SVGEGT. The CDR3 length is 17 residues. CDR3 amino acids: CASSPSTGRYSGNTIYF. CDR3 bases: TGTGCCAGCAGTCCCTCTACCGGCCGCTACTCTGGAAACACCATATATTTT.

This clonotype was seen repeatedly, ten times or more. This chain joins TRBV20-1 and TRBJ1-1, with D unclear. The CDR3 runs to 14 residues. CDR1 DFQATT and CDR2 SNEGSKA come from the germline V gene (reference sequence). V dropped 5 bases and J dropped 4 bases, with 17 bases sitting between them. CDR3 amino acids: CSARLRTVTTEAFF. CDR3 sequence (DNA): TGCAGTGCTCGGTTAAGGACGGTTACCACTGAAGCTTTCTTT.

The chain couples TRBV27 to TRBJ2-7; 11 nucleotides match TRBD2. Germline trimming cut 6 bases from V and 6 bases from J; bases unmatched to any gene: 10. This CDR3 comprises 15 residues. The V gene's germline CDR1 is MNHEY and CDR2 SMNVEV (reference sequence). CDR3 sequence reads: CASRVGGLAAGEQYF. CDR3 bases: TGTGCCAGCAGGGTGGGGGGACTAGCGGCAGGCGAGCAGTACTTC.

This clonotype was seen only a few times. The V and J genes are TRBV9 and TRBJ2-1; no reliable D call. Looked up from germline, CDR1 is SGDLS and CDR2 is YYNGEE. V shed 3 bases and J shed 7 bases, with 5 bases lying between them. The CDR3 covers 11 residues. CDR3 sequence: CASSAKNEQFF. The DNA of the CDR3 is TGTGCCAGCAGCGCCAAGAATGAGCAGTTCTTC. Drawing the rest from reference TRBV9 and TRBJ2-1, the complete variable domain is DSGVTQTPKHLITATGQRVTLRCSPRSGDLSVYWYQQSLDQGLQFLIQYYNGEERAKGNILERFSAQQFPDLHSELNLSSLELGDSALYFCASSAKNEQFFGPGTRLTVL.

This clonotype was counted between two and nine times. CDR3 nucleotide sequence: TGTGCCAGCAGCTCCGAGGGCGGAGGGGGCCAGAGGATTCAGTACTTC. Protein product: CASSSEGGGGQRIQYF. This rearrangement joins TRBV7-8 to TRBJ2-4; perhaps TRBD1 as D (7 bases). Germline V gene data show CDR1 as SGHVS and CDR2 as FQNEAQ. The V end lost 4 bases, the J end lost 10 bases, and 23 bases lay between the germline ends. The CDR3 consists of 16 residues.